This T cell receptor (beta chain) was retrieved from a study of blood T cell repertoires in COVID-19. Whole-study context: Material from acute and convalescent COVID-19 was sourced from the United States, Italy and Spain.

This clone was found once. V was shortened by 8 bases and J by 2 bases, with 18 bases between the two germline ends. The CDR3 has 15 residues. Germline V gives CDR1 MNHNY, CDR2 SVGAGI (reference sequence). Using immunoSEQ multiplex PCR, the repertoire was profiled, and TCRdb retains in-frame clones only, with some absent. The top ten hold just over 9.5% of the sample, which has 300,000 to 350,000 clones, 80% to 90% seen once. Seattle enrolled patients during active infection and tracked them longitudinally. This sequence was found in a man aged 30 to 39 with COVID-19, enrolled during active disease. This chain uses TRBV6-6 with TRBJ1-2; D perhaps matches TRBD1 (6 bases). Specimen: peripheral blood. CDR3 nucleotides: TGTGCCAGCGTTGGGGGCCCTAGGACGAACTATGGCTACACCTTC. Encoded protein: CASVGGPRTNYGYTF.